The 22 T cell receptor beta chains below were found in one sample sequenced in a study of blood T cell repertoires in COVID-19. Clones were read by immunoSEQ multiplex PCR, and TCRdb kept only the in-frame ones, dropping some. The table shows 66,000 or so clones, with around four fifths occurring only once. The sample comprised peripheral blood. The receptors derive from a human donor in a cohort sampled during active COVID-19.

The CDR3 DNA sequence: TGCGCCAGCAGCGCCCGGACAGGGAGCCAAGAGACCCAGTACTTC. Encoded protein: CASSARTGSQETQYF. The chain employs TRBV5-1 and TRBJ2-5; 8 bases agree with TRBD1. The CDR3 is made up of 15 amino acids. The V segment lost 4 bases and the J segment 1 base; nucleotides outside the gene matches: 6. CDR1 and CDR2 from the germline V gene are SGHRS and YFSETQ.

The rearrangement uses TRBV4-1 and TRBJ2-5; D is possibly TRBD2 (6 bases). V gave up 1 base and J gave up 5 bases, with 11 bases separating them. The CDR3 spans 14 residues. CDR1 MGHRA and CDR2 YSYEKL come from the germline V gene. The CDR3: CASSQGRRAETQYF. CDR3 sequence (DNA): TGCGCCAGCAGCCAAGGGAGGAGGGCGGAGACCCAGTACTTC.

This chain links TRBV7-9 with TRBJ2-4; D call uncertain. This CDR3 region has 15 residues. The ends were cut back, 1 base at V and 4 bases at J, with 11 bases in the middle. Germline V gives CDR1 SEHNR, CDR2 FQNEAQ (reference sequence). CDR3 residues: CASSLVSQRKNIQYF. The CDR3 nucleotides are TGTGCCAGCAGCTTAGTATCCCAACGGAAAAACATTCAGTACTTC.

The V and J genes are TRBV6-5 and TRBJ1-5; 9 bases line up with TRBD1. This CDR3 is built from 15 residues. The germline V gene has CDR1 MNHEY and CDR2 SVGAGI. Unmatched junction bases numbered 7, after V lost 7 bases and J lost 3 bases. CDR3 sequence (DNA): TGTGCCAGCATGGACAGGGGCGGATTCAATCAGCCCCAGCATTTT. This encodes CASMDRGGFNQPQHF.

The chain employs TRBV7-6 and TRBJ2-7; 7 bases align to TRBD2. The V segment lost 2 bases and the J segment 6 bases; nucleotides outside the gene matches: 10. Germline V gene sequence: CDR1 SGHVS, CDR2 FNYEAQ. This CDR3 has 15 residues. CDR3 nucleotides: TGTGCCAGCAGCTTACTGGGAGGGAATCCCGGCGAGCAGTACTTC. Encoded protein: CASSLLGGNPGEQYF. Combining the CDR3 with reference TRBV7-6 and TRBJ2-7 gives the whole variable domain GAGVSQSPRYKVTKRGQDVALRCDPISGHVSLYWYRQALGQGPEFLTYFNYEAQQDKSGLPNDRFSAERPEGSISTLTIQRTEQRDSAMYRCASSLLGGNPGEQYFGPGTRLTVT.

The chain combines TRBV20-1 with TRBJ2-1; 8 bases map to TRBD2. Per germline, CDR1 DFQATT and CDR2 SNEGSKA (reference sequence). CDR3 length equals 15 residues. J gave up 3 bases and V 3 bases, and 7 bases lay outside the gene matches. Written as DNA, the CDR3 is TGCAGTGCTAGTCTTCCGGGAGGGGGCTACAATGAGCAGTTCTTC. Amino acids: CSASLPGGGYNEQFF.

The rearrangement uses TRBV5-1 and TRBJ2-5; tentatively, D is TRBD2 (5 bases). The V end lost 3 bases, the J end lost 1 base, and 16 bases lay between the germline ends. The CDR3 runs to 16 residues. Germline loops: CDR1 SGHRS, CDR2 YFSETQ. This CDR3 is CASSWNSLGLQETQYF. The CDR3, as DNA: TGCGCCAGCAGCTGGAACTCACTAGGCCTCCAAGAGACCCAGTACTTC.

The J gene is TRBJ2-7, the V gene TRBV11-2; 8 bases fit TRBD1. After removal of 3 bases from V and 4 bases from J, the junction contained 5 bases not matched to a gene. The CDR3 sequence is 14 residues long. Germline CDR1 is SGHAT and CDR2 is FQNNGV. The CDR3 nucleotides read TGTGCCAGCAGCTTCAACGACAGGGGTTACGAGCAGTACTTC. This translates into CASSFNDRGYEQYF. The complete variable domain, with remaining parts taken from reference TRBV11-2 and TRBJ2-7, reads EAGVAQSPRYKIIEKRQSVAFWCNPISGHATLYWYQQILGQGPKLLIQFQNNGVVDDSQLPKDRFSAERLKGVDSTLKIQPAKLEDSAVYLCASSFNDRGYEQYFGPGTRLTVT.

CDR3 region: CASSLGGTGGTEAFF. CDR3 bases: TGTGCCAGCAGCTTGGGTGGGACAGGGGGCACTGAAGCTTTCTTT. This chain links TRBV5-4 with TRBJ1-1, with 11 positions matching TRBD1. Germline assignment: CDR1 SGHNT and CDR2 YYREEE (reference sequence). This CDR3 is 15 amino acids long. V gave up 0 bases and J gave up 4 bases; unmatched junction bases: 2.

The genes are TRBV28 and TRBJ2-7; 9 bases agree with TRBD1. The V and J ends lost 5 bases and 0 bases, in that order; junction bases with no gene match: 5. The CDR3 has 15 residues. Germline CDR1 is MDHEN and CDR2 is SYDVKM. The CDR3 nucleotides are TGTGCCAGCAGTGGGGACAGGGACCTCTCCTACGAGCAGTACTTC. Its protein is CASSGDRDLSYEQYF.

The chain joins TRBV5-4 to TRBJ2-5; the match to TRBD2 covers 7 bases. The CDR3 has 15 amino acids. The V segment lost 1 base and the J segment 0 bases; nucleotides outside the gene matches: 3. Looked up from germline, CDR1 is SGHNT and CDR2 is YYREEE (reference sequence). The DNA for the CDR3 is TGTGCCAGCAGCTTGACGGGGAGGGACCAAGAGACCCAGTACTTC. This codes for CASSLTGRDQETQYF.

The chain combines TRBV4-3 with TRBJ2-7, with 7 nucleotides matching TRBD2. The germline V gene has CDR1 LGHNA and CDR2 YSLEER. The CDR3 spans 15 residues. V lost 1 base to trimming and J lost 6 bases; unmatched junction nucleotides: 9. The CDR3 is CASSQGIAGRSEQYF. DNA for the CDR3: TGCGCCAGCAGCCAAGGAATCGCCGGGAGGAGCGAGCAGTACTTC.

V gene TRBV28 combines with J gene TRBJ1-2, with TRBD1 identical over 7 bases. The germline V gene encodes CDR1 MDHEN and CDR2 SYDVKM. The CDR3 loop spans 14 amino acids. V shed 7 bases and J 4 bases; nucleotides not matched to a gene: 9. CDR3 residues: CASIPRDRVYGYTF. The CDR3 DNA reads TGTGCCAGCATCCCCCGTGACAGGGTCTATGGCTACACCTTC.

This clone was observed a few times. The V gene is TRBV5-4, the J gene TRBJ2-5; a weak D match, TRBD1 (6 bases). The CDR3 runs to 16 residues. In germline, CDR1 is SGHNT, CDR2 YYREEE (reference sequence). V was trimmed by 3 bases and J by 4 bases, leaving 19 bases between them. CDR3 nucleotides: TGTGCCAGCAGCTCCCCTCGAGGGGGTTGGGGAGAGACCCAGTACTTC. Protein product: CASSSPRGGWGETQYF.

The gene calls are TRBV14 and TRBJ2-2; D perhaps matches TRBD1 (5 bases). The CDR3 totals 15 residues. The germline V gene has CDR1 SGHDN and CDR2 FVKESK. The V end was cut by 0 bases, the J end by 3 bases, with 8 bases between. The CDR3 here is CASSQDAGYTGELFF. In DNA form, the CDR3 reads TGTGCCAGCAGCCAAGATGCAGGGTACACCGGGGAGCTGTTTTTT.

The genes are TRBV5-1 and TRBJ1-1; weak D call: TRBD1 (6 bases). This CDR3 has 14 amino acids. In germline, CDR1 is SGHRS, CDR2 YFSETQ. V was shortened by 4 bases and J by 1 base, with 11 bases between the two germline ends. CDR3 DNA: TGCGCCAGCAGCCTTATACAGGGGAACACTGAAGCTTTCTTT. Translated: CASSLIQGNTEAFF.

The V call is TRBV28, the J call TRBJ1-5; 10 bases agree with TRBD1. This CDR3 comprises 15 residues. V dropped 5 bases and J dropped 2; count of bases not matched to a gene: 3. Germline-derived CDR1 and CDR2 are MDHEN and SYDVKM. CDR3 sequence reads: CASSATGGRNQPQHF. The CDR3 DNA reads TGTGCCAGCAGTGCGACAGGGGGCCGCAATCAGCCCCAGCATTTT.

In DNA, the CDR3 is TGTGCCACCAGTGATTCAAGGGGGGACAGTCTCGACGAGCAGTACTTC. As protein: CATSDSRGDSLDEQYF. The V and J genes are TRBV24-1 and TRBJ2-7; D might be TRBD1 (7 bases). In germline, CDR1 is KGHDR, CDR2 SFDVKD. CDR3 size: 16 residues. V lost 2 bases and J lost 5, with 18 bases in between.

The chain joins TRBV19 to TRBJ1-6; TRBD1 aligns across 9 bases. Looked up from germline, CDR1 is LNHDA and CDR2 is SQIVND (reference sequence). The CDR3 runs 14 residues. The J segment lost 10 bases and the V segment lost 4 bases, leaving 5 bases of the junction unmatched. The DNA of the CDR3 is TGTGCCAGTAGTAACCGGGACAGGGCCTCACCCCTCCACTTT. This codes for CASSNRDRASPLHF.

The count of this clone is one. CDR3 in amino acids: CASSISGRAETQYF. The CDR3 DNA sequence: TGTGCCAGCAGCATTAGCGGGAGGGCGGAGACCCAGTACTTC. The rearrangement uses TRBV7-9 and TRBJ2-5; 11 bases map to TRBD2. Per germline, CDR1 SEHNR and CDR2 FQNEAQ (reference sequence). The CDR3 runs to 14 residues. V was clipped by 5 bases and J by 5 bases; unmatched bases: 4.

The rearrangement joins TRBV15 to TRBJ2-1; the D gene is possibly TRBD2 (6 bases). Trimming took 1 base from V and 4 from J, leaving 17 bases between them. Germline V gives CDR1 LNHNV, CDR2 YYDKDF (reference sequence). The CDR3 extends over 17 amino acids. The CDR3 protein is CATSRGWRGKEYNEQFF. CDR3 sequence (DNA): TGTGCCACCAGCAGAGGCTGGAGGGGAAAGGAGTACAATGAGCAGTTCTTC.

The gene calls are TRBV28 and TRBJ1-4; D unresolved. V was trimmed by 5 bases and J by 5 bases, leaving 15 bases between them. Per the germline V gene, CDR1 is MDHEN and CDR2 is SYDVKM. The CDR3 runs to 15 residues. CDR3 sequence reads: CASSPQRDSNEKLFF. CDR3 bases: TGTGCCAGCAGTCCCCAGAGGGATTCAAATGAAAAACTGTTTTTT.